These 28 T cell receptor beta chains originate from one sample sequenced in a study of cytomegalovirus exposure and HLA in healthy donors. Both 60 Vbeta primers and 13 Jbeta primers went into the PCR. Only in-frame clones appear in the TCRdb table, and some are missing; sequencing was by immunoSEQ multiplex PCR. The sample lists fewer than 250,000 clones; more than 75% were seen once. Sequences were obtained from PBMCs. The receptor set was obtained from a young woman in good health and CMV-seropositive.

V gene TRBV5-1 combines with J gene TRBJ2-1; the match to TRBD1 covers 10 bases. After removal of 2 bases from V and 8 bases from J, the junction contained 4 bases not matched to a gene. In germline, CDR1 is SGHRS, CDR2 YFSETQ. This CDR3 region has 14 residues. CDR3 coding DNA: TGCGCCAGCAGCTTCCCGGACAGGGGGGATGAGCAGTTCTTC. Translation: CASSFPDRGDEQFF.

This clone occurred once. The chain recombines TRBV14 with TRBJ2-7; D is perhaps TRBD2 (5 bases). The germline V gene has CDR1 SGHDN and CDR2 FVKESK. The CDR3 runs 17 residues. V lost 4 bases, J lost 0 bases, and 19 bases lay in between. The CDR3 loop is CASSPGILLGSSYEQYF. The CDR3 nucleotides are TGTGCCAGCAGCCCGGGGATCCTTTTGGGGAGCTCCTACGAGCAGTACTTC.

A few counts support this clone. The rearrangement joins TRBV2 to TRBJ2-7; D possibly corresponds to TRBD1 (5 bases). V lost 5 bases and J lost 3, with 11 bases in between. There are 13 residues in the CDR3. CDR1 is SNHLY, CDR2 FYNNEI, per germline. CDR3 residues: CASSSETGYEQYF. The CDR3 nucleotides are TGTGCCAGCAGTTCCGAAACAGGCTACGAGCAGTACTTC. Full variable domain (outside the CDR3, taken from reference TRBV2 and TRBJ2-7): EPEVTQTPSHQVTQMGQEVILRCVPISNHLYFYWYRQILGQKVEFLVSFYNNEISEKSEIFDDQFSVERPDGSNFTLKIRSTKLEDSAMYFCASSSETGYEQYFGPGTRLTVT.

The V gene is TRBV6-6, the J gene TRBJ2-1, with a weak D call TRBD2 (5 bases). In germline, CDR1 is MNHNY, CDR2 SVGAGI (reference sequence). V lost 5 bases and J lost 6, with 11 bases in between. This CDR3 is built from 13 residues. The CDR3 sequence: CASSPSAGNEQFF. As DNA, the CDR3 is TGTGCCAGCAGTCCTTCCGCGGGCAATGAGCAGTTCTTC.

This chain links TRBV29-1 with TRBJ2-1, with 8 bases lining up with TRBD1. The V gene end was trimmed by 7 bases and the J gene end by 7 bases; junction bases not matched to a gene: 9. Germline V gene lookup returns CDR1 SQVTM and CDR2 ANQGSEA. This CDR3 has 13 residues. CDR3 bases: TGCAGCGACCGGACAGGGACCACTAATGAGCAGTTCTTC. Amino acids: CSDRTGTTNEQFF.

This clone turned up a few times. CDR3 in amino acids: CASSPGDGVEKLFF. The CDR3 nucleotides read TGTGCCAGCAGCCCGGGGGATGGGGTGGAAAAACTGTTTTTT. This chain links TRBV7-9 with TRBJ1-4; TRBD1 might be the D (5 bases). Trimming stripped 5 bases from V and 8 bases from J, with 15 bases between. The CDR3 consists of 14 residues. Germline V lookup: CDR1 SEHNR, CDR2 FQNEAQ (reference sequence).

The chain carries TRBV4-2 and TRBJ2-3, with TRBD2 identical over 8 bases. V trimming: 1 base; J trimming: 7 bases; junction bases outside the gene matches: 7. The CDR3 has 15 amino acids. Germline V lookup: CDR1 LGHNA, CDR2 YNFKEQ. The CDR3 DNA reads as TGTGCCAGCAGCCAAGCGTCACCGGGGGGGAATACGCAGTATTTT. This encodes CASSQASPGGNTQYF.

With regard to this clone: An end of the junction differs from the germline gene, which may be a read error. The J gene is TRBJ1-2, the V gene TRBV7-9; D call uncertain. Germline loops: CDR1 SEHNR, CDR2 FQNEAQ (reference sequence). The CDR3 sequence is 13 residues long. The CDR3 sequence is CSSSLVSSYGYTF. The CDR3 nucleotides are TGTTCCAGCAGCTTAGTTTCCAGCTATGGCTACACCTTC.

The chain recombines TRBV5-1 with TRBJ2-3, with 13 bases that match TRBD2. CDR3 size: 18 residues. With 3 bases clipped from V and 0 bases from J, the junction kept 7 bases outside the gene matches. Germline CDR1 is SGHRS and CDR2 is YFSETQ. This CDR3 is CASSSLTSGRLSTDTQYF. The CDR3 region has the DNA TGCGCCAGCAGCTCACTGACTAGCGGGAGGCTTAGCACAGATACGCAGTATTTT.

This clone was seen once. The CDR3 region is CASSVGRVTDTQYF. The DNA for the CDR3 is TGTGCCAGCAGCGTAGGCAGGGTGACAGATACGCAGTATTTT. This chain uses TRBV9 with TRBJ2-3; D perhaps matches TRBD1 (5 bases). Trimming left V 0 bases short and J 3 bases short, with 8 bases between. The CDR3 extends over 14 amino acids. The germline V gene encodes CDR1 SGDLS and CDR2 YYNGEE.

The genes are TRBV5-4 and TRBJ1-2; 7 positions agree with TRBD1. The V segment lost 4 bases and the J segment 4 bases; nucleotides outside the gene matches: 7. The CDR3 sequence is 14 residues long. CDR1 and CDR2 from the germline V gene are SGHNT and YYREEE (reference sequence). CDR3 amino acids: CASSPGQILYGYTF. CDR3 coding DNA: TGTGCCAGCAGCCCGGGACAGATCCTCTATGGCTACACCTTC.

The chain has TRBV5-4 and TRBJ2-7, with D tentatively TRBD1 (5 bases). The CDR3 covers 12 residues. Trimming stripped 0 bases from V and 5 bases from J, with 6 bases between. The germline gives CDR1 SGHNT, CDR2 YYREEE (reference sequence). The CDR3 sequence: CASSLVRDEQYF. Here the CDR3 DNA reads TGTGCCAGCAGCTTGGTCAGGGACGAGCAGTACTTC.

J is TRBJ2-7 and V is TRBV19; tentative D call: TRBD1 (6 bases). CDR1 is LNHDA and CDR2 is SQIVND in the germline V gene (reference sequence). This CDR3 contains 12 residues. V was clipped by 3 bases and J by 6 bases, with 9 bases between them. DNA for the CDR3: TGTGCCAGTAGTATTATAGGGGGCGAGCAGTACTTC. The encoded protein is CASSIIGGEQYF.

The count of this clone is one. This chain joins TRBV30 and TRBJ1-5, with 7 bases that match TRBD1. V shed 4 bases, J shed 5 bases, and the junction held 5 bases outside the gene matches. The CDR3 loop spans 13 amino acids. Germline CDR1 and CDR2: GTSNPN and SVGIG (reference sequence). The CDR3 reads CAWNDRADQPQHF. As DNA, the CDR3 is TGTGCCTGGAACGACAGGGCGGATCAGCCCCAGCATTTT.

V usage is TRBV6-5 and J usage is TRBJ1-6, with 8 nucleotides matching TRBD1. Germline V gene data show CDR1 as MNHEY and CDR2 as SVGAGI. V shed 6 bases, J shed 5 bases, and the junction held 6 bases outside the gene matches. The CDR3 loop spans 15 amino acids. The CDR3 DNA sequence: TGTGCCAGCAGAGGTTCACAGGGGGATAATTCACCCCTCCACTTT. It codes for CASRGSQGDNSPLHF.

The chain employs TRBV6-5 and TRBJ1-1; 8 bases align to TRBD1. Germline V gene data show CDR1 as MNHEY and CDR2 as SVGAGI. V dropped 5 bases and J dropped 4; count of bases not matched to a gene: 9. CDR3 length: 15 residues. In DNA form, the CDR3 reads TGTGCCAGCAGTAGTCGGACAGGGCCGGGCACTGAAGCTTTCTTT. It is translated as CASSSRTGPGTEAFF.

The V and J genes are TRBV7-3 and TRBJ2-3; 8 nucleotides match TRBD1. Germline CDR1 SGHTA, CDR2 FQGTGA. The junction had 13 bases not matched to a gene; V was cut back by 3 bases and J by 2 bases. This CDR3 comprises 18 residues. In DNA, the CDR3 is TGTGCCAGCAGCTTCAAGGGAGCTTCAGGGGGCACCACAGATACGCAGTATTTT. Its protein is CASSFKGASGGTTDTQYF.

The sample holds a few counts of this clone. The J gene is TRBJ2-1, the V gene TRBV7-9, with 8 bases lining up with TRBD1. The CDR3 has 16 amino acids. Trimming at V came to 4 bases and at J to 1 base, leaving 6 bases not matched to a gene. The germline CDR1 and CDR2 sequences are SEHNR and FQNEAQ (reference sequence). CDR3 in amino acids: CASSSQQGVSYNEQFF. CDR3 nucleotide sequence: TGTGCCAGCAGCTCCCAACAGGGGGTTTCCTACAATGAGCAGTTCTTC.

This chain connects TRBV30 to TRBJ1-1; D is unresolved. Germline lookup yields CDR1 GTSNPN and CDR2 SVGIG (reference sequence). The germline V and J ends were trimmed by 3 bases and 2 bases, with 10 bases remaining between them. The CDR3 sequence is 13 residues long. In DNA form, the CDR3 reads TGTGCCTGGAGGGAACAGCCCAACACTGAAGCTTTCTTT. As protein: CAWREQPNTEAFF.

V and J are TRBV27 and TRBJ2-1; possibly TRBD2 for D (6 bases). The CDR3 runs to 14 residues. V was pared by 8 bases and J by 3 bases, with 14 bases between. Germline-derived CDR1 and CDR2 are MNHEY and SMNVEV (reference sequence). CDR3 region: CASGIYGGYNEQFF. DNA for the CDR3: TGTGCCAGCGGAATATACGGGGGCTACAATGAGCAGTTCTTC.

V gene TRBV20-1 combines with J gene TRBJ2-1; no reliable D call. Germline V gene lookup returns CDR1 DFQATT and CDR2 SNEGSKA (reference sequence). The CDR3 runs to 10 residues. V lost 3 bases to trimming and J lost 9 bases, with 6 bases between them. CDR3 residues: CSASSIEQFF. DNA for the CDR3: TGCAGTGCTAGTAGCATTGAGCAGTTCTTC.

The gene calls are TRBV6-4 and TRBJ1-2, with 10 bases that match TRBD1. V was pared by 3 bases and J by 8 bases, with 6 bases of the junction left unmatched. Per germline, CDR1 MRHNA and CDR2 SNTAGT. This CDR3 has 14 residues. The DNA for the CDR3 is TGTGCCAGCAGTGAGCGACAGGGGGCTTGGGGCTACACCTTC. It yields the protein CASSERQGAWGYTF.

The gene calls are TRBV4-1 and TRBJ2-1; no clear D gene. Trimming removed 4 bases at V and 2 bases at J, with 15 bases between. CDR3 length: 16 residues. Germline assignment: CDR1 MGHRA and CDR2 YSYEKL. As DNA, the CDR3 is TGCGCCAGCAGCCTAGTCGGTATCGAGCCCTACAATGAGCAGTTCTTC. Translation: CASSLVGIEPYNEQFF.

This chain links TRBV6-6 with TRBJ2-1, with D maybe TRBD2 (6 bases). Germline assignment: CDR1 MNHNY and CDR2 SVGAGI (reference sequence). The ends were cut back, 5 bases at V and 8 bases at J, with 22 bases in the middle. There are 16 residues in the CDR3. In nucleotides, the CDR3 is TGTGCCAGCAGTAGCCGCGGGGTCGGAGGCCGGGATGAGCAGTTCTTC. Its translation: CASSSRGVGGRDEQFF.

The CDR3 DNA follows: TGTGCCAGCAGTGCCTCTTCCGAGTCAGGAAACACCATATATTTT. This encodes CASSASSESGNTIYF. The chain recombines TRBV6-1 with TRBJ1-3; unclear D gene. This CDR3 is 15 amino acids long. Germline assignment: CDR1 MNHNS and CDR2 SASEGT. V gave up 4 bases and J gave up 4 bases, with 14 bases separating them.

In its sample, this clone was seen a few times. The chain combines TRBV6-1 with TRBJ2-5, with 12 bases fitting TRBD2. The CDR3 extends over 16 amino acids. In germline, CDR1 is MNHNS, CDR2 SASEGT. V trimming: 4 bases; J trimming: 2 bases; junction bases outside the gene matches: 5. In DNA form, the CDR3 reads TGTGCCAGCAGTGCGACTAGCGGGAGTGGGCAAGAGACCCAGTACTTC. Protein product: CASSATSGSGQETQYF.

This chain links TRBV27 with TRBJ1-3, with D hard to call. The CDR3 runs to 15 residues. V was trimmed by 0 bases and J by 2 bases, leaving 8 bases between them. Germline CDR1 and CDR2: MNHEY and SMNVEV (reference sequence). The CDR3 DNA reads TGTGCCAGCAGTTTATCCGGCGGAACTGGAAACACCATATATTTT. This codes for CASSLSGGTGNTIYF.

The rearrangement uses TRBV11-3 and TRBJ2-5, with 10 bases matching TRBD2. Germline V gives CDR1 SGHNT, CDR2 YENEEA. This CDR3 has 15 amino acids. The ends lost 4 bases at V and 2 bases at J; junction bases unmatched: 4. CDR3 loop: CASSSGTSEQETQYF. DNA of the CDR3: TGTGCCAGCAGCTCCGGGACTAGCGAACAAGAGACCCAGTACTTC.